This TCR beta chain appears in the sequencing data of a study of T cell responses to AZD1222 COVID-19 vaccine. Study-wide results and limits: Baseline seropositivity occurred in only a handful of AZD1222 recipients. Repertoires in all cases were sampled only once the peak T cell response had passed. Of spike-specific TCRs, nearly half reportedly target regions left unmutated in variants. White British donors predominated, females outnumbered males, and clonal diversity was possibly underestimated.

Clones were sequenced by immunoSEQ multiplex PCR, and TCRdb holds only the in-frame ones, with some missing. Of fewer than 120,000 clones listed, around 90% are singletons. The germline V gene encodes CDR1 MNHEY and CDR2 SMNVEV (reference sequence). This CDR3 contains 14 residues. Trimming took off 3 bases at V and 2 bases at J, with 8 bases between the two ends. For this clone: Its antigen is not known.

Here the sequenced sample was peripheral blood, taken on day 0 of AZD1222 vaccination. The chain is built from TRBV27 and TRBJ1-5, with D maybe TRBD1 (5 bases). This TCR was sampled from an adult in good health. CDR3 sequence (DNA): TGTGCCAGCAGTTTCATAGGGGGCAATCAGCCCCAGCATTTT. The encoded protein is CASSFIGGNQPQHF.